These T cell receptor beta chains were read from a single sample in a study of OX40 agonist ivuxolimab in advanced cancers. Measured with immunoSEQ multiplex PCR; TCRdb has only the in-frame clones, and not every one. The sample includes roughly 64,000 clones, roughly 90% seen only once; the top ten take roughly 0.45%. The material sequenced was CD4+ or CD8+ T cells sorted from blood, taken in a trial of the OX40 agonist ivuxolimab. These receptors were taken from an adult with an advanced solid tumor such as melanoma, head and neck, liver or kidney cancer. The CDR3 runs from the conserved cysteine through the conserved F or W. A D gene is named only where the DNA matches it firmly. The size entry is marked missing in some rows and otherwise reads once, few, many or a size class.

j_call | d_call | clone_size | v_call | cdr3_nt | cdr3_aa
TRBJ2-7 | - | - | TRBV7-2 | TGTGCCAGCAGCCAGGGGTTTTGGGACAACGAGCAGTACTTC | CASSQGFWDNEQYF
TRBJ2-7 | - | - | TRBV30 | TGTGCCTGGCAGGGTTCCTACGAGCAGTACTTC | CAWQGSYEQYF
TRBJ2-7 | - | - | TRBV19 | TGTGCCAGTAGTATGGGACTGAGCTCCTACGAGCAGTACTTC | CASSMGLSSYEQYF
TRBJ2-7 | TRBD2 | once | TRBV2 | TGTGCCAGCAGCCCACTAGCGGGAATCCAGGGCTCCTACGAGCAGTACTTC | CASSPLAGIQGSYEQYF
TRBJ1-2 | - | - | TRBV2 | TGTGCCAGTAGCTCGGTTGCCCTCTATGGCTACACCTTC | CASSSVALYGYTF
TRBJ2-5 | - | - | TRBV5-1 | TGCGCCAGCAGCTGGGGACACGGCAATGAAGAGACCCAGTACTTC | CASSWGHGNEETQYF
TRBJ2-2 | - | - | TRBV9 | TGTGCCAGCAGCGTTCAGGGCATGGACAGACCGAACACCGGGGAGCTGTTTTTT | CASSVQGMDRPNTGELFF
TRBJ2-7 | TRBD1 | - | TRBV30 | TGTGCCTGGAACGCCGGGACAGCTTCCTACGAGCAGTACTTC | CAWNAGTASYEQYF
TRBJ1-2 | TRBD1 | - | TRBV18 | TGTGCCAGCTCACCCGGGACAGGGCTAAACTATGGCTACACCTTC | CASSPGTGLNYGYTF
TRBJ2-5 | - | few | TRBV9 | TGTGCCAGCAGCGTAGGGCAGCAAGAGACCCAGTACTTC | CASSVGQQETQYF
TRBJ2-5 | - | - | TRBV7-9 | TGTGCCAGCAGCCTCCTGCTGCGGGAGACCCAGTACTTC | CASSLLLRETQYF
TRBJ2-7 | - | few | TRBV30 | TGTGCCTTCGGACGAGGATACGAGCAGTACTTC | CAFGRGYEQYF
TRBJ2-7 | TRBD2 | - | TRBV5-1 | TGCGCCAGCCGCCGAACTAGCGGGCCATACGAGCAGTACTTC | CASRRTSGPYEQYF
TRBJ1-4 | - | - | TRBV19 | TGTGCCAGTAGCAAAGGCTGGGGTGGTGAAAAACTGTTTTTT | CASSKGWGGEKLFF
TRBJ2-6 | - | - | TRBV19 | TGTGCCAGTAGTATTTGGGAATCCTCTGGGGCCAACGTCCTGACTTTC | CASSIWESSGANVLTF
TRBJ2-2 | - | - | TRBV27 | TGTGCCAGCAGTCCGCCGGGGAACACCGGGGAGCTGTTTTTT | CASSPPGNTGELFF
TRBJ2-7 | TRBD2 | - | TRBV6-5 | TGTGCCAGCAGCACGGGACTAGCGGGAGTATCCGAGCAGTACTTC | CASSTGLAGVSEQYF
TRBJ1-3 | - | - | TRBV6-1 | TGTGCCAGCAGTGAAGGGCAGCCACTTGGAAACACCATATATTTT | CASSEGQPLGNTIYF
TRBJ1-1 | - | once | TRBV7-8 | TGTGCCAGCAGACCCGAAGTGGTGGGCACTGAAGCTTTCTTT | CASRPEVVGTEAFF
TRBJ2-1 | - | - | TRBV19 | TGTGCCAGTAGGTCGACAGCCACTGGGAATGAGCAGTTCTTC | CASRSTATGNEQFF
TRBJ2-2 | - | - | TRBV5-4 | TGTGCCAGCAGCTTGAGACAGGGACTAGACACCGGGGAGCTGTTTTTT | CASSLRQGLDTGELFF
TRBJ1-2 | - | - | TRBV27 | TGTGCCAGCAGTTTACGGGGGGCGCGAGGCTACACCTTC | CASSLRGARGYTF
TRBJ1-1 | - | once | TRBV10-3 | TGTGCCATCAGTGTGAATGGGGGGACTGAAGCTTTCTTT | CAISVNGGTEAFF
TRBJ2-2 | - | - | TRBV21-1 | TGTGCCAGCAGCAGAGGGACTAGCGGGATTGGCGGGGAGCTGTTTTTT | CASSRGTSGIGGELFF
TRBJ1-5 | TRBD1 | - | TRBV30 | TGTGCCTGGAGTTGGGGGACAGGCAATCAGCCCCAGCATTTT | CAWSWGTGNQPQHF
TRBJ2-1 | - | - | TRBV25-1 | TGTGCCAGCAGTGATGTGTGGAATGAGCAGTTCTTC | CASSDVWNEQFF
TRBJ2-5 | - | - | TRBV2 | TGTGCCAGCAGTGAATCTGGGGAGCAGTACTTC | CASSESGEQYF
TRBJ2-7 | TRBD1 | - | TRBV7-8 | TGTGCCAGCAGTACCGGGACAGGGGGTTATCGGGGCGAGCAGTACTTC | CASSTGTGGYRGEQYF
TRBJ1-1 | - | - | TRBV10-1 | TGCGCCAGCAGTGAGTCCACAGGATATAAGACTGAAGCTTTCTTT | CASSESTGYKTEAFF
TRBJ2-7 | TRBD2 | - | TRBV7-7 | TGTGCCAGCAGCTCGGGACTAGCGGGAGAGTACGAGCAGTACTTC | CASSSGLAGEYEQYF
TRBJ1-1 | TRBD1 | - | TRBV10-3 | TGTGCCATCAGCCACCCATACGCGACAGGGCTGAACACTGAAGCTTTCTTT | CAISHPYATGLNTEAFF